This T cell receptor beta chain originates from a study of cytomegalovirus exposure and HLA in healthy donors. PCR employed 60 Vbeta and 13 Jbeta primers. Authors' data handling: Among the unique TCR beta chains that a later analysis counted, about 81 million in all, 9.5 million to 11 million were shared. The protocol was immunoSEQ multiplex PCR, while the TCRdb copy is restricted to in-frame clones and leaves out a portion. V and J calls and clone size are copied from that table; D and trimming were computed from the DNA. There are tens of thousands of clones in the sample; around 70% occur only once, and about 20% lies in the top ten. The sequence was obtained from a man aged 35-49 years in good health and CMV-seropositive. The specimen sequenced was PBMCs.

DNA for the CDR3: TGTGCCAGCAGTTCTTTTCTAGCGCGGGAGACCCAGTACTTC. Protein: CASSSFLARETQYF. V usage is TRBV27 and J usage is TRBJ2-5; possible D gene TRBD2, 6 bases. This CDR3 is 14 amino acids long. V lost 4 bases, J lost 5 bases, and 14 bases lay in between. Germline values: CDR1 MNHEY, CDR2 SMNVEV (reference sequence).